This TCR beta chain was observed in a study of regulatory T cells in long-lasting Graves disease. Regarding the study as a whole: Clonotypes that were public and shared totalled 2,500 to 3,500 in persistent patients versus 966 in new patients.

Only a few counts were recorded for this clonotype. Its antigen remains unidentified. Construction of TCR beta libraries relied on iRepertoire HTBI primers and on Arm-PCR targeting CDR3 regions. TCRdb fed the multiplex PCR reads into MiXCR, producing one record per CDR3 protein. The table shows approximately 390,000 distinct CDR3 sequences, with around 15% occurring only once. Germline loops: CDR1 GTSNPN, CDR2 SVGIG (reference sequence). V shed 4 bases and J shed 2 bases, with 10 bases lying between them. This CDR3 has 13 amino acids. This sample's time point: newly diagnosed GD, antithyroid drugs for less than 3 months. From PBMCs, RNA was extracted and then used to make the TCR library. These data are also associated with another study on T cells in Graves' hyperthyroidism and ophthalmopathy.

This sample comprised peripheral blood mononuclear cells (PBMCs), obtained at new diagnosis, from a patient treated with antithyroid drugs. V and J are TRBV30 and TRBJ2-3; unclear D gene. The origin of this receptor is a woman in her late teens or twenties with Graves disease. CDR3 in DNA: TGTGCCTGGAATGATGAGACCACAGATACGCAGTATTTT. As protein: CAWNDETTDTQYF.